The sequence of this TCR beta chain was determined in a study of response to subunit inactivated influenza vaccine. Germline loops: CDR1 MNHEY, CDR2 SVGEGT. V lost 2 bases to trimming and J lost 2 bases, with 11 bases between them. The CDR3 is made up of 15 amino acids. This clonotype was found many times. TCRdb called the RT-PCR reads again in MiXCR, with one record for every CDR3 protein. The sample has some 570,000 distinct CDR3 sequences; about 11% are singletons. These data also formed part of another study, on T cells expressing NK-cell markers. That study adds: As the method of synthesis, 5'RACE template switching with UMIs yielded TCR beta cDNA. Several experiments employed an anti-gamma-delta TCR antibody to confine sorting to alpha-beta TCR T cells.

The V call is TRBV6-2 or TRBV6-3, the J call TRBJ2-3; D is possibly TRBD2 (6 bases). The sample was PBMCs from blood, taken on the day of vaccination. The clonotype originates from a man in his fifties or sixties who received an inactivated influenza vaccine. The CDR3 sequence: CASSYSGGATDTQYF. CDR3 nucleotide sequence: TGTGCCAGCAGTTACAGTGGCGGGGCCACAGATACGCAGTATTTT.